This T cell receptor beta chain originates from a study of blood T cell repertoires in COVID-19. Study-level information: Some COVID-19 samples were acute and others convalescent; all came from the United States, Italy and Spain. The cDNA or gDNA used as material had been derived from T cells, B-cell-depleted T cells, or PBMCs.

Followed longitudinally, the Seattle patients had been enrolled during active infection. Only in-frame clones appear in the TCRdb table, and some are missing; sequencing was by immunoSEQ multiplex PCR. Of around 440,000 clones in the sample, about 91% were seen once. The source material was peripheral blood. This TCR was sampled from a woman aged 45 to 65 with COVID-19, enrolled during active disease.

CDR3 coding DNA: TGTGCCAGCAGTGTCAGCGGGCCAAGCACAGATACGCAGTATTTT. Its translation: CASSVSGPSTDTQYF. This rearrangement joins TRBV28 to TRBJ2-3, with D perhaps matching TRBD2 (6 bases). This CDR3 contains 15 residues. Germline V gene sequence: CDR1 MDHEN, CDR2 SYDVKM. The V end lost 5 bases, the J end lost 0 bases, and 12 bases lay between the germline ends.